This section outlines one T cell receptor beta chain sequence together with its context. The data were obtained in a study of CD8 T cells in ankylosing spondylitis. The CDR3 is 14 residues long. Trimming removed 0 bases from V and 6 bases from J; junction bases left unmatched: 0. Germline-derived CDR1 and CDR2 are SGHRS and YFSETQ. TCRdb itself ran the 5' RACE reads through MiXCR, one entry per CDR3 protein. This table holds about 130,000 distinct CDR3 sequences, roughly an eighth found once. The gene calls are TRBV5-1 and TRBJ2-2; 9 bases line up with TRBD2. This receptor was taken from a female donor with ankylosing spondylitis or in good health (not recorded which). Sequencing was carried out using blood, either unsorted or a sorted T cell fraction (not recorded which). The CDR3: CASSLGLAAGELFF. CDR3 bases: TGCGCCAGCAGCTTGGGACTAGCGGCCGGGGAGCTGTTTTTT.